These 17 T cell receptor beta chains came from one sample sequenced in a study of blood T cell repertoires in COVID-19 (TCRdb year 2020). Preparation of the library involved the immunoSEQ multiplex PCR assay. Held by TCRdb, this immuneACCESS table contains in-frame sequences only and omits some clones. Under half of the omission traces to an unresolved V gene where checked; the cause of the rest is unknown. The sample has 200,000 to 300,000 clones on record, roughly four fifths of them singletons. In total, the top ten clones hold roughly 4% of the sample. The sequenced sample was peripheral blood. These receptors came from a man aged 45-65 years with acute or convalescent COVID-19.

This clone has more than one count but fewer than ten. This chain connects TRBV13 to TRBJ1-1, with 10 positions matching TRBD1. Germline V CDR1 and CDR2: PRHDT, FYEKMQ (reference sequence). The CDR3 runs to 15 residues. V shed 0 bases, J shed 6 bases, and the junction held 4 bases outside the gene matches. The CDR3 loop is CASSLGGTGEAEAFF. DNA of the CDR3: TGTGCCAGCAGCTTAGGCGGGACAGGGGAGGCTGAAGCTTTCTTT.

This chain joins TRBV14 and TRBJ2-2; 7 nucleotides agree with TRBD2. Germline V gives CDR1 SGHDN, CDR2 FVKESK. V dropped 0 bases and J dropped 0; count of bases not matched to a gene: 1. This CDR3 has 16 amino acids. The CDR3 DNA reads TGTGCCAGCAGCCAAGACGCGGGGGCGAACACCGGGGAGCTGTTTTTT. It is translated as CASSQDAGANTGELFF.

V usage is TRBV5-1 and J usage is TRBJ2-5; 9 nucleotides align to TRBD2. This CDR3 is 17 amino acids long. CDR1 and CDR2 (germline): SGHRS, YFSETQ. V gave up 3 bases and J gave up 4 bases; unmatched junction bases: 13. The CDR3: CASSSTSGGRERETQYF. DNA for the CDR3: TGCGCCAGCAGCTCGACTAGCGGAGGAAGGGAGAGAGAGACCCAGTACTTC.

The rearrangement links TRBV5-1 to TRBJ1-1, with 7 bases aligning to TRBD1. CDR1 is SGHRS and CDR2 is YFSETQ in the germline V gene. V shed 2 bases and J 0 bases; nucleotides not matched to a gene: 7. CDR3 size: 16 residues. CDR3: CASSFPTGEMNTEAFF. The CDR3 nucleotides read TGCGCCAGCAGCTTCCCCACAGGGGAAATGAACACTGAAGCTTTCTTT.

This chain connects TRBV11-3 to TRBJ2-2, with D perhaps TRBD1 (6 bases). Germline CDR1 SGHNT, CDR2 YENEEA. Trimming removed 2 bases at V and 0 bases at J, with 10 bases between. There are 16 residues in the CDR3. The CDR3 bases are TGTGCCAGCAGCTTAAGAGGACAGACGAACACCGGGGAGCTGTTTTTT. This sequence encodes CASSLRGQTNTGELFF.

This clone was seen a few times. The chain recombines TRBV28 with TRBJ1-6; D is unresolved. The CDR3 extends over 16 amino acids. V lost 3 bases and J 9 bases, leaving 18 bases between the germline ends. Germline V CDR1 and CDR2: MDHEN, SYDVKM. The CDR3 spells CASSLRLSAFSSPLHF. The CDR3 DNA follows: TGTGCCAGCAGTTTGAGGCTCTCGGCTTTTAGTTCACCCCTCCACTTT. The full variable domain, rest sourced from reference TRBV28 and TRBJ1-6, is DVKVTQSSRYLVKRTGEKVFLECVQDMDHENMFWYRQDPGLGLRLIYFSYDVKMKEKGDIPEGYSVSREKKERFSLILESASTNQTSMYLCASSLRLSAFSSPLHFGNGTRLTVT.

This clone has just one count. This rearrangement joins TRBV11-1 to TRBJ1-2; 7 bases agree with TRBD1. CDR3 length: 14 amino acids. J was trimmed by 7 bases and V by 3 bases; bases with no gene match: 8. CDR1 is SGHAT and CDR2 is FQDESV in the germline V gene (reference sequence). CDR3 amino acids: CASSLTGSDFGYTF. CDR3 nucleotide sequence: TGTGCCAGCAGCTTGACAGGGTCAGATTTTGGCTACACCTTC.

The chain combines TRBV5-1 with TRBJ1-3, with no clear D. Trimming pared 5 bases from V and 0 bases from J, leaving 9 bases between. Germline CDR1 and CDR2: SGHRS and YFSETQ. The CDR3 contains 14 residues. The CDR3 DNA reads as TGCGCCAGCAGTGGAGTGAACTCTGGAAACACCATATATTTT. This encodes CASSGVNSGNTIYF.

The rearrangement uses TRBV20-1 and TRBJ2-2, with D perhaps TRBD1 (5 bases). Deletions cut 3 bases from V and 0 bases from J, with 11 bases between. This CDR3 spans 15 amino acids. In germline, CDR1 is DFQATT, CDR2 SNEGSKA (reference sequence). CDR3 coding DNA: TGCAGTGCTAGTTCAGGGCAGTCGAACACCGGGGAGCTGTTTTTT. The encoded protein is CSASSGQSNTGELFF.

This chain connects TRBV28 to TRBJ1-5; TRBD1 aligns across 9 bases. CDR3 size: 15 residues. In germline, CDR1 is MDHEN, CDR2 SYDVKM. With V trimmed by 3 bases and J by 7 bases, 7 bases remained unmatched. CDR3 region: CASSFYRGQGQPQHF. The CDR3 DNA reads TGTGCCAGCAGTTTTTACAGGGGGCAAGGACAGCCCCAGCATTTT.

The chain has TRBV15 and TRBJ1-5, with no clear D. The CDR3 runs 13 residues. The ends were cut back, 0 bases at V and 4 bases at J, with 4 bases in the middle. Germline V gene sequence: CDR1 LNHNV, CDR2 YYDKDF (reference sequence). The CDR3 is CATSRDNNQPQHF. CDR3 sequence (DNA): TGTGCCACCAGCAGAGACAATAATCAGCCCCAGCATTTT. Using reference TRBV15 and TRBJ1-5 for the parts outside the CDR3, the full variable domain is DAMVIQNPRYQVTQFGKPVTLSCSQTLNHNVMYWYQQKSSQAPKLLFHYYDKDFNNEADTPDNFQSRRPNTSFCFLDIRSPGLGDTAMYLCATSRDNNQPQHFGDGTRLSIL.

The chain joins TRBV7-8 to TRBJ1-2; D possibly corresponds to TRBD1 (6 bases). In germline, CDR1 is SGHVS, CDR2 FQNEAQ. CDR3 length: 14 amino acids. V lost 7 bases to trimming and J lost 4 bases, with 16 bases between them. CDR3 coding DNA: TGTGCCAGCACCAGAGAAGGGGGTTCCTATGGCTACACCTTC. It codes for CASTREGGSYGYTF.

The chain has TRBV6-5 and TRBJ1-6, with 11 bases matching TRBD1. Trimming removed 2 bases from V and 11 bases from J; junction bases left unmatched: 2. The CDR3 covers 14 residues. The germline gives CDR1 MNHEY, CDR2 SVGAGI. The CDR3 DNA follows: TGTGCCAGCAGTTACGGGGGACAGGGGGCACCCCTCCACTTT. Amino acid sequence: CASSYGGQGAPLHF.

The table lists this clone with a few counts. This chain joins TRBV6-5 and TRBJ1-2; TRBD1 matches 9 bases. The germline CDR1 and CDR2 sequences are MNHEY and SVGAGI. The CDR3 length is 13 residues. J was trimmed by 4 bases and V by 8 bases; bases with no gene match: 5. CDR3 DNA sequence: TGTGCCAGCGGGACAGGGTATAGCTATGGCTACACCTTC. This gives the protein CASGTGYSYGYTF.

This sequence joins TRBV19 and TRBJ2-6; no definite D call. The CDR3 is 15 residues long. Trimming left V 7 bases short and J 0 bases short, with 10 bases between. Germline-derived CDR1 and CDR2 are LNHDA and SQIVND (reference sequence). CDR3 in DNA: TGTGCCAGTAAACGCGTCGACTCTGGGGCCAACGTCCTGACTTTC. It translates to CASKRVDSGANVLTF.

The genes are TRBV9 and TRBJ2-7; TRBD2 agrees at 10 bases. Trimming took 0 bases from V and 5 from J; bases not matched to a gene: 11. The CDR3 length is 17 residues. The germline V gene has CDR1 SGDLS and CDR2 YYNGEE. The DNA for the CDR3 is TGTGCCAGCAGCGTAGGAGGGTCTACTAGCGGGATCCACGAGCAGTACTTC. Translated, it gives CASSVGGSTSGIHEQYF.

This sequence joins TRBV19 and TRBJ2-1; 11 nucleotides line up with TRBD2. V shed 5 bases and J 4 bases; nucleotides not matched to a gene: 4. This CDR3 spans 15 amino acids. The V gene's germline CDR1 is LNHDA and CDR2 SQIVND (reference sequence). CDR3 residues: CASSLASGGYNEQFF. CDR3 in DNA: TGTGCCAGTAGTCTAGCTAGCGGGGGGTACAATGAGCAGTTCTTC.